This T cell receptor beta chain stems from a study of T-cell memory formation after mild COVID-19. This CDR3 region has 15 residues. V shed 1 base, J shed 4 bases, and the junction held 7 bases outside the gene matches. TCRdb redid the calling of the 5' RACE reads with MiXCR, one entry per CDR3 protein. The table has some 190,000 distinct CDR3 sequences, approximately 16% seen once; the top ten hold roughly 2.4%. The chain combines TRBV12-3 or TRBV12-4 with TRBJ2-7; 7 bases map to TRBD2. The sample consisted of PBMCs or a T cell subset sorted from them (not recorded which). The sequence came from an adult woman who had mild COVID-19 (a few samples of this study predate the infection). Cell type and time point are not known. Written as DNA, the CDR3 is TGTGCCAGCAGTTTAGTCGGGAGGCAGGGTTACGAGCAGTACTTC. Translating it yields CASSLVGRQGYEQYF.